This entry concerns a single T cell receptor beta chain. From germline, CDR1 is LGHNA and CDR2 YSLEER. Germline trimming cut 1 base from V and 4 bases from J; bases unmatched to any gene: 7. This CDR3 comprises 17 residues. The data were obtained in a study of cytomegalovirus exposure and HLA in healthy donors. Both 60 Vbeta primers and 13 Jbeta primers went into the PCR. The assay was immunoSEQ multiplex PCR, and TCRdb's table has in-frame clones only and misses some. In the table there are about 190,000 clones, about four fifths of which are singletons. The source of this sequence is a woman in her forties in good health and CMV-seronegative. The chain joins TRBV4-3 to TRBJ2-1, with 10 bases that match TRBD1. The sample taken for sequencing was PBMCs. The CDR3 protein is CASSQGRDRGTYNEQFF. The CDR3 bases are TGCGCCAGCAGCCAAGGCCGGGACAGGGGAACTTACAATGAGCAGTTCTTC.